The 9 T cell receptor beta chains below all came from one sample that was sequenced in a study of OX40 agonist ivuxolimab in advanced cancers. Profiled with immunoSEQ multiplex PCR; TCRdb holds only in-frame clones, not every one. The sample shows tens of thousands of clones, more than 70% of them seen only once. The sequencing here drew on CD4+ or CD8+ T cells sorted from blood, taken in a trial of the OX40 agonist ivuxolimab. The receptors stem from an adult with an advanced solid tumor such as melanoma, head and neck, liver or kidney cancer.

The chain combines TRBV6-1 with TRBJ1-2; 7 bases agree with TRBD1. CDR3 length: 15 residues. Looked up from germline, CDR1 is MNHNS and CDR2 is SASEGT. With 4 bases clipped from V and 4 bases from J, the junction kept 9 bases outside the gene matches. The CDR3 is CASSALPGQSYGYTF. The CDR3 DNA is TGTGCCAGCAGTGCTCTTCCGGGACAGAGCTATGGCTACACCTTC.

The chain recombines TRBV5-1 with TRBJ2-7, with 8 positions matching TRBD1. V trimming: 0 bases; J trimming: 6 bases; junction bases outside the gene matches: 8. The CDR3 runs to 15 residues. The germline V gene has CDR1 SGHRS and CDR2 YFSETQ. The CDR3 loop reads CASSLGIQGVSEQYF. CDR3 bases: TGCGCCAGCAGCTTGGGAATACAGGGGGTTAGCGAGCAGTACTTC.

V gene TRBV30 combines with J gene TRBJ1-1, with D possibly TRBD1 on 6 matching bases. CDR3 size: 15 residues. CDR1 and CDR2 (germline): GTSNPN, SVGIG (reference sequence). V lost 0 bases and J lost 8, with 19 bases in between. In DNA form, the CDR3 reads TGTGCCTGGAGTGTACTTGGGAGGGGGAAAGGGGAAGCTTTCTTT. Translated, it gives CAWSVLGRGKGEAFF.

The chain couples TRBV11-2 to TRBJ1-4, with a weak D call TRBD1 (5 bases). This CDR3 has 12 residues. Germline CDR1 and CDR2: SGHAT and FQNNGV. Trimming removed 2 bases from V and 13 bases from J, with 11 bases in between. CDR3 in DNA: TGTGCCAGCAGCTTAATTTCAGGGAGACTGTTTTTT. Translation gives CASSLISGRLFF.

The chain has TRBV18 and TRBJ1-1; D is ambiguous. V lost 3 bases and J 4 bases, leaving 15 bases between the germline ends. The CDR3 totals 15 residues. The germline V gene has CDR1 KGHSH and CDR2 LQKENI. The CDR3 coding sequence is TGTGCCAGCTCACCCCTGGATCGAATGAGCACTGAAGCTTTCTTT. Amino acid sequence: CASSPLDRMSTEAFF.

The chain has TRBV5-1 and TRBJ2-6; TRBD2 is a possible D gene (6 bases). The CDR3 spans 14 residues. V gave up 7 bases and J gave up 1 base, with 9 bases separating them. CDR1 SGHRS and CDR2 YFSETQ come from the germline V gene. In DNA, the CDR3 is TGCGCCAGCGAGGGACTTTCTGGGGCCAACGTCCTGACTTTC. Protein sequence: CASEGLSGANVLTF.

The chain employs TRBV7-3 and TRBJ2-1; D possibly corresponds to TRBD1 (5 bases). Deletions cut 5 bases from V and 0 bases from J, with 11 bases between. Germline assignment: CDR1 SGHTA and CDR2 FQGTGA. This CDR3 contains 15 residues. As DNA, the CDR3 is TGTGCCAGCAGCGCCCGACAGAGCTCCTACAATGAGCAGTTCTTC. This codes for CASSARQSSYNEQFF.

The chain combines TRBV19 with TRBJ2-1; 11 bases match TRBD2. The CDR3 has 16 residues. V lost 5 bases and J lost 1; bases outside the gene matches: 4. CDR1 is LNHDA and CDR2 is SQIVND in the germline V gene (reference sequence). CDR3 coding DNA: TGTGCCAGTAGTTGGTTAGCGGGGGGGTCCTACAATGAGCAGTTCTTC. Protein product: CASSWLAGGSYNEQFF.

This clone has only one observation. V gene TRBV18 combines with J gene TRBJ2-5; maybe TRBD2 (6 bases). Germline V CDR1 and CDR2: KGHSH, LQKENI. The CDR3 has 14 residues. V was shortened by 0 bases and J by 4 bases, with 9 bases between the two germline ends. CDR3 nucleotide sequence: TGTGCCAGCTCACCACCGGAGGGGCGAGAGACCCAGTACTTC. Translating it yields CASSPPEGRETQYF.